Listed below are T cell receptor beta chains from one sample, sequenced in a study of blood T cell repertoires in COVID-19. Produced via immunoSEQ multiplex PCR; TCRdb's table is partial and in-frame only. The table lists about 260,000 clones, more than 70% of them singletons. Sequencing input: peripheral blood. The receptors were gathered from a woman aged 45-60 years with acute or convalescent COVID-19. CDR3s leave out the opening cysteine and the closing phenylalanine or tryptophan. A D gene is named only where the DNA matches it firmly.

J,V,D,CDR3
TRBJ1-6,TRBV4-3,TRBD1,ASSSRDRQNSPLH
TRBJ2-1,TRBV5-1,TRBD2,ASSPSHGLADNEQF
TRBJ2-3,TRBV12-5,TRBD2,ASGQTGTSRRDTQY
TRBJ1-4,TRBV4-3,NA,ASSQDVGLLPNEKLF
TRBJ1-1,TRBV19,NA,ASSIILGKGPVVGTEAF
TRBJ2-5,TRBV27,TRBD1,ATRTGGETQY
TRBJ2-2,TRBV6-5,NA,ASTESGGAGELF
TRBJ2-1,TRBV7-2,TRBD2,ASSVTSGRYNEQF
TRBJ2-5,TRBV18,TRBD1,ASSPDRAGETQY
TRBJ1-1,TRBV7-2,NA,ASSLGANTEAF
TRBJ2-2,TRBV24-1,TRBD2,ATSDPIGSGGNTGELF
TRBJ1-4,TRBV12-3/TRBV12-4,NA,ASSFIGEKLF
TRBJ2-3,TRBV7-9,NA,ASSLDSTDTQY
TRBJ1-4,TRBV11-2,NA,ASSPSSDSNEKLF
TRBJ2-2,TRBV9,TRBD2,ASSPASGRALRAGELF
TRBJ2-5,TRBV4-2,TRBD2,ASSQEGGTSTQETQY
TRBJ2-7,TRBV5-1,NA,ASSPPRSEQY
TRBJ2-5,TRBV7-3,TRBD1,ASSPGTGGAETQY
TRBJ2-1,TRBV5-1,NA,ASSPPLGGHTYNEQF
TRBJ2-5,TRBV30,TRBD2,AWRLAGAPETQY
TRBJ2-7,TRBV5-1,TRBD1,ASRGTALYEQY
TRBJ2-3,TRBV7-7,TRBD2,ASSSGRARTDTQY
TRBJ2-1,TRBV5-1,NA,ASSQMAGYNNEQF
TRBJ2-7,TRBV2,NA,ASSLRQDSYEQY
TRBJ2-3,TRBV12-3/TRBV12-4,TRBD2,ASASGRRDTQY
TRBJ1-5,TRBV5-1,NA,ASSLGDWGIQPQH
TRBJ2-7,TRBV5-1,NA,ASSLGQLGPTYEQY
TRBJ1-3,TRBV18,TRBD1,ASSLGQGVTGNTIY
TRBJ1-4,TRBV5-1,TRBD1,ASSLTGGNEKLF
TRBJ2-7,TRBV2,NA,ASTENLLTYEQY
TRBJ2-5,TRBV27,NA,ASSLRAVQTQY
TRBJ1-2,TRBV5-1,TRBD1,ASSFLPPGTGVIGYT
TRBJ2-7,TRBV7-8,NA,ASSQTRIYEQY
TRBJ2-2,TRBV18,TRBD2,ASSPLAGVGIGTGELF
TRBJ2-1,TRBV5-4,NA,ASSPAEARGQF
TRBJ2-3,TRBV3-1/TRBV3-2,TRBD2,ASSQYSGTSNTDTQY
TRBJ1-1,TRBV18,NA,ASSPGGQGTEAF
TRBJ1-2,TRBV27,TRBD1,ASMARQGDGYT
TRBJ1-1,TRBV11-2,TRBD1,ASSRGQGRWNTEAF
TRBJ2-1,TRBV27,TRBD2,ASRGSGRYAYNEQF
TRBJ2-6,TRBV28,TRBD1,ASSSPRELGQGAPGANVLT
TRBJ1-6,TRBV6-2/TRBV6-3,TRBD1,ASSYRDRDNSPLH
TRBJ2-3,TRBV28,NA,ASSSPGLPNTDTQY
TRBJ2-1,TRBV29-1,NA,SVEYSYNEQF
TRBJ2-1,TRBV28,TRBD1,ASRGTGRDEQF
TRBJ2-7,TRBV3-1/TRBV3-2,NA,ASSQVLRLKVYEQY
TRBJ1-4,TRBV6-5,NA,ASSYVRDSTNEKLF
TRBJ2-3,TRBV5-1,NA,ASSPPRAGTDTQY
TRBJ2-1,TRBV7-3,TRBD2,ASSLTPSGINEQF
TRBJ1-4,TRBV7-3,TRBD1,ASARDRNEKLF